The 21 T cell receptor beta chains presented below share a single source sample, sequenced in a study of T cells in women clearing cervical HPV infection. Repertoires were generated with immunoSEQ multiplex PCR, while TCRdb's copy carries only in-frame clones and drops some. The sample has over 15,000 clones, and its top ten clones hold about 3%. Sequenced sample: blood buffy coat. The receptors shown here come from a woman aged 18 to 75 with a cervical HPV16 infection that either progressed to CIN3+ or cleared (not recorded which).

As to this clone: The DNA ends 3 residues before the CDR3 does, and the rest of the CDR3 is filled in from the germline J gene. The genes are TRBV20-1 and TRBJ2-5; TRBD2 agrees at 8 bases. CDR3 length: 16 residues. Trimming removed 6 bases from V and 3 bases from J; junction bases left unmatched: 15. Germline values: CDR1 DFQATT, CDR2 SNEGSKA (reference sequence). The part of the CDR3 DNA that was read is TGCAGTGCCCCCAGTGGGGTTAGCGGGACGAAAGAGACC. Residues: CSAPSGVSGTKET. The full CDR3 protein reads CSAPSGVSGTKETQYF.

As regards this clone: Read coverage stops 3 residues before the CDR3 terminus; the germline J gene supplies the remainder. This sequence joins TRBV18 and TRBJ1-1, with TRBD1 matching over 7 bases. CDR1 and CDR2 (germline): KGHSH, LQKENI. This CDR3 comprises 15 residues. V was clipped by 3 bases and J by 1 base; unmatched bases: 5. Here the CDR3 reads CASSPSEGANTEAFF. Partial CDR3 DNA: TGTGCCAGCTCACCCAGTGAGGGGGCGAACACTGAA.

A word on this clone: The read ends 3 residues shy of where the CDR3 ends; the end is completed using the germline J gene. This chain links TRBV12-3 or TRBV12-4 with TRBJ2-4; D is undetermined. V was trimmed by 3 bases and J by 3 bases, leaving 15 bases between them. CDR3 length: 16 amino acids. The CDR3 DNA, read in part, is TGTGCCAGCAGTTTGGATCAGGTTTCGGTCAAAAACATT. It specifies CASSLDQVSVKNI. The CDR3 in full is CASSLDQVSVKNIQYF.

A note on this clone: The read falls 3 residues short of the CDR3 end, and the missing part is taken from the germline J gene. The gene calls are TRBV2 and TRBJ1-4; 8 bases line up with TRBD1. V shed 8 bases, J shed 5 bases, and the junction held 10 bases outside the gene matches. The germline V gene has CDR1 SNHLY and CDR2 FYNNEI. This CDR3 contains 15 residues. CDR3 DNA (partial): TGTGCCAGCCAAACGTCGACAGGGGTAAATGAAAAA. Translating gives CASQTSTGVNEK. The full CDR3 is CASQTSTGVNEKLFF. Based on the CDR3 plus reference TRBV2 and TRBJ1-4, the full variable domain is EPEVTQTPSHQVTQMGQEVILRCVPISNHLYFYWYRQILGQKVEFLVSFYNNEISEKSEIFDDQFSVERPDGSNFTLKIRSTKLEDSAMYFCASQTSTGVNEKLFFGSGTQLSVL.

With regard to this clone: The read terminates 3 residues ahead of where the CDR3 ends, so the germline J gene completes it. The genes are TRBV2 and TRBJ2-7, with 9 bases lining up with TRBD2. The V gene end was trimmed by 7 bases and the J gene end by 6 bases; junction bases not matched to a gene: 4. Germline loops: CDR1 SNHLY, CDR2 FYNNEI. CDR3 length: 12 amino acids. Incomplete CDR3 DNA: TGTGCCAGCATTCTACTAGCGGGCGAG. This codes for CASILLAGE. The full CDR3 protein is CASILLAGEQYF.

The CDR3 DNA, read in part, is TGCAGTGCTAGAAGGGGTTCTGATACG. It is translated as CSARRGSDT. The whole CDR3 sequence reads CSARRGSDTQYF. The chain employs TRBV20-1 and TRBJ2-3; D might be TRBD1 (5 bases). From the germline J gene comes the end of the CDR3, since the read stops 3 residues before it. This CDR3 has 12 amino acids. Trimming shortened V by 2 bases and J by 6 bases, and 9 bases separated the two germline ends. CDR1 and CDR2 (germline): DFQATT, SNEGSKA (reference sequence).

In the case of this clone: The read ends 3 residues before the CDR3 terminus; that terminus is restored from the germline J gene. The chain uses TRBV12-5 and TRBJ2-5; the D gene is possibly TRBD2 (5 bases). Germline loops: CDR1 LGHNT, CDR2 FRNRAP. Trimming cost V 5 bases and J 5 bases, with 15 bases left between them. The CDR3 loop spans 14 amino acids. The CDR3 DNA, read in part, is TGTGCTAGTGGTAGAGGGTCCGGGGATGAGACC. Residues: CASGRGSGDET. In full, the CDR3 reads CASGRGSGDETQYF.

As to this clone: The read terminates 3 residues before the CDR3 end, so the remaining end is supplied by the germline J gene. The rearrangement links TRBV4-1 to TRBJ2-1, with D perhaps TRBD2 (5 bases). CDR3 length: 16 residues. The V gene lost 4 bases and the J gene lost 0 bases, with 13 bases spanning the gap. CDR1 and CDR2 from the germline V gene are MGHRA and YSYEKL. The covered CDR3 bases are TGCGCCAGCAGCCCTCAAACCGGGGTCTCCTACAATGAG. Protein: CASSPQTGVSYNE. In full, the CDR3 reads CASSPQTGVSYNEQFF.

Points on this clone: The read falls 3 residues short of the CDR3 end, and the missing part is taken from the germline J gene. The chain carries TRBV19 and TRBJ1-5; perhaps TRBD1 as D (6 bases). The V and J ends lost 8 bases and 7 bases respectively, with 18 bases between them. Germline V CDR1 and CDR2: LNHDA, SQIVND (reference sequence). This CDR3 region has 14 residues. CDR3 loop: CASGRTGLGQPQHF. CDR3 bases read: TGTGCCAGTGGCCGAACAGGGCTCGGGCAGCCC.

With respect to this clone: The sequenced fragment ends 3 residues before the CDR3 boundary, so the rest is inferred from the germline J gene. The chain couples TRBV6-2 or TRBV6-3 to TRBJ2-5; 11 positions agree with TRBD2. Unmatched junction bases numbered 7, after V lost 2 bases and J lost 2 bases. The CDR3 has 17 residues. The germline V gene encodes CDR1 MNHEY and CDR2 SVGEGT. The CDR3 reads CASSYPLAGGTQETQYF. CDR3 bases read: TGTGCCAGCAGTTACCCTCTAGCGGGGGGAACACAAGAGACC.

A remark on this clone: Sequencing ends 3 residues short of the CDR3 end; the germline J gene provides the rest. The chain joins TRBV18 to TRBJ1-5, with 12 nucleotides matching TRBD1. The CDR3 is 17 amino acids. From germline, CDR1 is KGHSH and CDR2 LQKENI. The J segment lost 1 base and the V segment lost 6 bases, leaving 7 bases of the junction unmatched. The CDR3 DNA, read in part, is TGTGCCAGCTCCCCCGGGACAGGGGGCAGGAGCAATCAGCCC. Its protein is CASSPGTGGRSNQP. The entire CDR3 protein is CASSPGTGGRSNQPQHF.

A remark on this clone: The missing CDR3 end, 3 residues past where the read stops, is filled in from the germline J gene. The V gene is TRBV19, the J gene TRBJ1-2, with TRBD1 matching over 10 bases. Per the germline V gene, CDR1 is LNHDA and CDR2 is SQIVND (reference sequence). CDR3 length equals 14 residues. The sequenced part of the CDR3 DNA is TGTGCCAGTAATGATCGGGGGACAGGGGCCGGC. Its protein product is CASNDRGTGAG. The whole CDR3 sequence is CASNDRGTGAGYTF.

A remark on this clone: The CDR3 end falls 3 residues outside the read, so it is completed with the germline J gene. V is TRBV30 and J is TRBJ1-4, with no clear D. The germline gives CDR1 GTSNPN, CDR2 SVGIG (reference sequence). The CDR3 covers 14 residues. Deletions cut 4 bases from V and 4 bases from J, with 13 bases between. CDR3 bases read: TGTGCCTGGATTCGGAGTGGACTTAATGAAAAA. Translating it yields CAWIRSGLNEK. The full CDR3 sequence reads CAWIRSGLNEKLFF.

In the case of this clone: The read comes to an end 3 residues before the CDR3 does, leaving the germline J gene to fill in the end. The V call is TRBV9, the J call TRBJ2-3, with 9 bases lining up with TRBD2. J was trimmed by 4 bases and V by 3 bases; bases with no gene match: 18. The germline V gene has CDR1 SGDLS and CDR2 YYNGEE. CDR3 length: 19 residues. The CDR3 protein is CASSAHLMASGVFADTQYF. The sequenced CDR3 bases are TGTGCCAGCAGCGCCCATCTTATGGCTAGCGGGGTCTTCGCAGATACG.

About this clone itself: The read gets to within 3 residues of the CDR3 end, and the germline J gene fills in the rest. V is TRBV7-9 and J is TRBJ2-7, with TRBD1 matching over 8 bases. The CDR3 length is 15 residues. V gave up 5 bases and J gave up 1 base; unmatched junction bases: 7. CDR1 and CDR2 (germline): SEHNR, FQNEAQ (reference sequence). The sequenced part of the CDR3 DNA is TGTGCCAGCAGCCGCTTGGGGGACAGGTCCTACGAG. Translated, it gives CASSRLGDRSYE. The whole CDR3 reads CASSRLGDRSYEQYF.

With respect to this clone: The read stops 3 residues short of the end of the CDR3; the missing end is completed from the germline J gene. The V call is TRBV29-1, the J call TRBJ2-2, with D maybe TRBD2 (6 bases). The CDR3 contains 12 residues. Trimming removed 7 bases at V and 2 bases at J, with 8 bases between. CDR1 is SQVTM, CDR2 ANQGSEA, per germline. CDR3 DNA, as far as it was read: TGCAGCGGGGGGGATAACACCGGGGAG. It specifies CSGGDNTGE. The complete CDR3 reads CSGGDNTGELFF.

As for this clone: The CDR3 end is not reached by the read, which stops 3 residues before it; the germline J gene fills it in. The chain joins TRBV7-3 to TRBJ1-2, with 7 bases matching TRBD1. The germline gives CDR1 SGHTA, CDR2 FQGTGA. The CDR3 has 14 residues. V was clipped by 5 bases and J by 7 bases; unmatched bases: 10. This CDR3 reads CASSNRTGRGGYTF. The DNA read from the CDR3 is TGTGCCAGCAGCAACAGGACAGGAAGGGGTGGC.

Regarding this clone: The read halts 3 residues ahead of the CDR3 end, with the missing end drawn from the germline J gene. The V and J genes are TRBV20-1 and TRBJ1-5; TRBD1 matches 8 bases. V lost 0 bases to trimming and J lost 7 bases; unmatched junction nucleotides: 8. CDR3 length: 15 residues. Germline assignment: CDR1 DFQATT and CDR2 SNEGSKA (reference sequence). CDR3 loop: CSARDLGQGDQPQHF. The part of the CDR3 DNA that was read is TGCAGTGCTAGAGATCTTGGACAGGGAGACCAGCCC.

As for this clone: Sequencing ends 3 residues short of the CDR3 end; the germline J gene provides the rest. V gene TRBV5-4 combines with J gene TRBJ2-1; 9 nucleotides align to TRBD1. Germline V gene lookup returns CDR1 SGHNT and CDR2 YYREEE (reference sequence). This CDR3 region has 15 residues. The V and J ends lost 3 bases and 6 bases, in that order; junction bases with no gene match: 7. The sequenced part of the CDR3 DNA is TGTGCCAGCAGCTGGGGACAGGGTGTTGCCAATGAG. Translating it yields CASSWGQGVANE. In full, the CDR3 reads CASSWGQGVANEQFF.

With regard to this clone: Coverage ceases 3 residues before the CDR3 finishes, and the germline J gene fills in the end. The chain joins TRBV20-1 to TRBJ1-3; the D gene is possibly TRBD1 (6 bases). The CDR3 runs to 12 residues. With 4 bases removed from V and 3 bases from J, the gap between germline ends came to 7 bases. From germline, CDR1 is DFQATT and CDR2 SNEGSKA (reference sequence). Incomplete CDR3 DNA: TGCAGTGCTACAGGGGTTGGAAACACC. Protein product: CSATGVGNT. Given in full, the CDR3 is CSATGVGNTIYF.

As concerns this clone: The read gets to within 3 residues of the CDR3 end, and the germline J gene fills in the rest. The chain uses TRBV19 and TRBJ2-3, with 15 bases matching TRBD2. Germline assignment: CDR1 LNHDA and CDR2 SQIVND (reference sequence). The J segment lost 0 bases and the V segment lost 9 bases, leaving 4 bases of the junction unmatched. The CDR3 covers 16 residues. CDR3 DNA, as far as it was read: TGTGCCAGCCGGACTAGCGGGGGGGCCAGCACAGATACG. Its protein product is CASRTSGGASTDT. The whole CDR3 is CASRTSGGASTDTQYF.